What follows are 4 T cell receptor beta chains derived from one specimen sequenced in a study of memory CD8 T cells in hepatitis C reinfection. Regarding time point: pre-reinfection, 55 to 20 weeks before reinfection detection. TCR sequencing was done directly ex vivo on sorted cells, without expansion in vitro. Libraries were prepared by immunoSEQ multiplex PCR; TCRdb keeps only in-frame clonotypes and omits some of them. The table records over 45,000 clones, just under 90% of them present only once. The specimen was naive CD8+ T cells sorted from blood. These receptor sequences come from a young man with hepatitis C virus infection.

The gene calls are TRBV4-1 and TRBJ1-1, with 9 bases fitting TRBD1. The germline V gene has CDR1 MGHRA and CDR2 YSYEKL. This CDR3 contains 15 residues. Trimming removed 4 bases from V and 4 bases from J; junction bases left unmatched: 7. The CDR3: CASSPGQGNGTEAFF. The CDR3 DNA sequence: TGCGCCAGCAGCCCGGGACAGGGAAACGGCACTGAAGCTTTCTTT.

J is TRBJ2-1 and V is TRBV7-2; 16 positions agree with TRBD2. The V gene end was trimmed by 6 bases and the J gene end by 7 bases; junction bases not matched to a gene: 3. The CDR3 runs 15 residues. The germline V gene has CDR1 SGHTA and CDR2 FQGNSA. CDR3 region: CASSPGLAGGNEQFF. The DNA for the CDR3 is TGTGCCAGCAGTCCGGGACTAGCGGGGGGGAATGAGCAGTTCTTC.

The rearrangement uses TRBV19 and TRBJ2-1; D perhaps matches TRBD2 (6 bases). The length of the CDR3 is 16 residues. Between the trimmed V and J ends, which lost 3 bases and 8 bases, there was a span of 20 bases. Germline values: CDR1 LNHDA, CDR2 SQIVND (reference sequence). DNA of the CDR3: TGTGCCAGTAGTATTGCCATCGGGACTGGGCCTTATGAGCAGTTCTTC. As protein: CASSIAIGTGPYEQFF.

CDR3 residues: CASSLAQGWETQYF. As DNA, the CDR3 is TGTGCCAGCAGCTTGGCTCAGGGGTGGGAGACCCAGTACTTC. The chain has TRBV5-4 and TRBJ2-5; tentatively, D is TRBD1 (6 bases). The CDR3 spans 14 residues. Trimming took 0 bases from V and 5 from J, leaving 11 bases between them. CDR1 is SGHNT and CDR2 is YYREEE in the germline V gene (reference sequence).